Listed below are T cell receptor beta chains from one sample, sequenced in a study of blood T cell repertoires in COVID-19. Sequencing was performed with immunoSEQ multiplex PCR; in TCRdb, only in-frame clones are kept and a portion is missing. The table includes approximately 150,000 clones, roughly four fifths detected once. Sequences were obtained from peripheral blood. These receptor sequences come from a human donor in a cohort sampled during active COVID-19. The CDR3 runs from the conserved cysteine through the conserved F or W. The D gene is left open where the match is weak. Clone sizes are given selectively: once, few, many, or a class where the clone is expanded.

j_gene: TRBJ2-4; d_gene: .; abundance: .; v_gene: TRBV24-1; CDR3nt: TGTGCCACCAGTGAGAGCGGCAGGAAAAACATTCAGTACTTC; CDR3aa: CATSESGRKNIQYF
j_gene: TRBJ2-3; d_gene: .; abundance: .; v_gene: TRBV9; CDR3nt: TGTGCCAGCAGCGTAGAAGGAAGCGGTACAGATACGCAGTATTTT; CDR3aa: CASSVEGSGTDTQYF
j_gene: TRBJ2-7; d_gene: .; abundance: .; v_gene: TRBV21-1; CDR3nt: TGTGCCAGCAGCAAAATGGGAGGGACAGGGGTTCTCTACGAGCAGTACTTC; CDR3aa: CASSKMGGTGVLYEQYF
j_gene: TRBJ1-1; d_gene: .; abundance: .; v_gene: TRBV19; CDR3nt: TGTGCCAGTAGTATCGGAGGGATACGGCACACTGAAGCTTTCTTT; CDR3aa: CASSIGGIRHTEAFF
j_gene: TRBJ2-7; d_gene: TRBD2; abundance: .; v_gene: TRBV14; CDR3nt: TGTGCCAGCAGCCAAGTGGCGGGGGCCTACGAGCAGTACTTC; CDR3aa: CASSQVAGAYEQYF
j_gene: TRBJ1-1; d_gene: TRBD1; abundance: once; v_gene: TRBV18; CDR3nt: TGTGCCAGCTCACCCGGGGGACAGGGGGGCACTGAAGCTTTCTTT; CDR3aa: CASSPGGQGGTEAFF
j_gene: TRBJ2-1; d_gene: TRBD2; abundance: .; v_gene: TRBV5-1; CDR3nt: TGCGCCAGCAGCCGCACCCCACTAGCGGGAGGCTCCTCCTACAATGAGCAGTTCTTC; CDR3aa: CASSRTPLAGGSSYNEQFF
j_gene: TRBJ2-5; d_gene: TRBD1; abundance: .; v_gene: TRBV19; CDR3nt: TGTGCCAGTAGAGAGAAGGGGGCCGCGTACCAAGAGACCCAGTACTTC; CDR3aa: CASREKGAAYQETQYF
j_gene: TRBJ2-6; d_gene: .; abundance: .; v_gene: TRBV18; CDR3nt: TGTGCCAGCTCACGTGGAGGAACCGGGGCCAACGTCCTGACTTTC; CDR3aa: CASSRGGTGANVLTF
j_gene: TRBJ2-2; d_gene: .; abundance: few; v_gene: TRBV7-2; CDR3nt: TGTGCCAGCAGCCCTGTGCTGGCAAACACCGGGGAGCTGTTTTTT; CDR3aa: CASSPVLANTGELFF
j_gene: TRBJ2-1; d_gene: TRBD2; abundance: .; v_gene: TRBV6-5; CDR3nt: TGTGCCAGCAGCATTCTAGCGGGGAGCTACAATGAGCAGTTCTTC; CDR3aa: CASSILAGSYNEQFF
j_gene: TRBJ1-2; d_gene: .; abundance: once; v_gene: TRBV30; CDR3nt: TGTGCCTGGAGGGAGCAGTTACTCTATGGCTACACCTTC; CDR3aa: CAWREQLLYGYTF
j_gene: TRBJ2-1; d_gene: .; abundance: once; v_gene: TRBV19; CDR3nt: TGTGCCAGTAGTAATATTTTGTCGAGCTCCTACAATGAGCAGTTCTTC; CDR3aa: CASSNILSSSYNEQFF
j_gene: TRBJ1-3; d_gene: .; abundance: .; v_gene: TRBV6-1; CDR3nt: TGTGCCAGCAGTGAAGTCCTGACAGGCTACTCTGGAAACACCATATATTTT; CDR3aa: CASSEVLTGYSGNTIYF
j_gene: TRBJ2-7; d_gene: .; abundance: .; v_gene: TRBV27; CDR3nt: TGTGCCAGCAGTTTTGGGGGGGCGGACAACGAGCAGTACTTC; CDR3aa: CASSFGGADNEQYF
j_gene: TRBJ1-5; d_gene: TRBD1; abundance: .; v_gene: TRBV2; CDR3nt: TGTGCCAGCAGCGGACAGGGGGGACGAAGCAATCAGCCCCAGCATTTT; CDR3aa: CASSGQGGRSNQPQHF
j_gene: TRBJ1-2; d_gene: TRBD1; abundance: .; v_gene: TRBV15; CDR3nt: TGTGCCACCAGCAAGTTAGGACAGGAAGGCTACACCTTC; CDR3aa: CATSKLGQEGYTF
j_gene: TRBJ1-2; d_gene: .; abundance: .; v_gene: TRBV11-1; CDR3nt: TGTGCCAGCAGCACCCCGACACCGCCCGGGGATGGCTACACCTTC; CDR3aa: CASSTPTPPGDGYTF
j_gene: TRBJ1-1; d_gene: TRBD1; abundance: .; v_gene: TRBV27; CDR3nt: TGTGCCAGCAGCCGACATGGGACAGAGCACACCTACATGAACACTGAAGCTTTCTTT; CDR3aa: CASSRHGTEHTYMNTEAFF
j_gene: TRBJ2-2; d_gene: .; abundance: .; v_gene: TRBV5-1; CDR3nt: TGCGCCAGCAGCTTGGCTAACGGGGAGCTGTTTTTT; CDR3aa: CASSLANGELFF
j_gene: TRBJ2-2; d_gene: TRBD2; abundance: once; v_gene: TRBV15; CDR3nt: TGTGCCACCAGCAGACCTTCGACTAGCGATAACACCGGGGAGCTGTTTTTT; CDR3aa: CATSRPSTSDNTGELFF
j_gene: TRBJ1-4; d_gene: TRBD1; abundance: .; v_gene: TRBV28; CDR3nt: TGTGCCAGCAGTCTCAACCTGTTCGGACAGGGGAGTGAAAAACTGTTTTTT; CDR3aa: CASSLNLFGQGSEKLFF
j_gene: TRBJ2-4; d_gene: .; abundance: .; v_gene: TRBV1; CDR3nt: TGCACCAGCAGCCCCCTGGTGCTAGCGGGAGGGAGACTCAAAAACATTCAGTACTTC; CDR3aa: CTSSPLVLAGGRLKNIQYF
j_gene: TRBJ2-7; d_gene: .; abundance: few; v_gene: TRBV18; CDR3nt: TGTGCCAGCTCACCACGACAGTCTGCCTACGAGCAGTACTTC; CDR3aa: CASSPRQSAYEQYF
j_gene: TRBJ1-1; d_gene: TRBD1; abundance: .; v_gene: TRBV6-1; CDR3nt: TGTGCCAGCAGTGAAGCGCGGGGGACAGGTGGGGAAGCTTTCTTT; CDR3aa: CASSEARGTGGEAFF
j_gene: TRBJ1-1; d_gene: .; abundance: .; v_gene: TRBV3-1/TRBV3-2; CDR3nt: TGTGCCAGCAGCCAAAATTCGGCCGGGGAAGCTTTCTTT; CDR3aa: CASSQNSAGEAFF
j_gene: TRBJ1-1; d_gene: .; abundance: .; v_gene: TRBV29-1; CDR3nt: TGCAGCGTTGGATTCACAACGAACACTGAAGCTTTCTTT; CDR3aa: CSVGFTTNTEAFF
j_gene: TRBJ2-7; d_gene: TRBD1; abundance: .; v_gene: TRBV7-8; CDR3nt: TGTGCCAGCAGCATAAGGACAGGGGCCTTCGACGAGCAGTACTTC; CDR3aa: CASSIRTGAFDEQYF
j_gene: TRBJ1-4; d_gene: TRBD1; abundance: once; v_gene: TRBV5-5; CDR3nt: TGTGCCAGCAGCACCGGGACAGGCAATGAAAAACTGTTTTTT; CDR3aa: CASSTGTGNEKLFF
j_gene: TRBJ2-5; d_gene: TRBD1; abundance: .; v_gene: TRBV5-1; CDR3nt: TGCGCCAGCAGCTCCGGGACAGGGTTTTACCAAGAGACCCAGTACTTC; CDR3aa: CASSSGTGFYQETQYF
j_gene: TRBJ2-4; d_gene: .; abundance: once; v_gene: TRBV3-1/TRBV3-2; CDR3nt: TGTGCCAGCAGCCAATCCGGGGGTACCGCACTAGCCAAAAACATTCAGTACTTC; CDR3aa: CASSQSGGTALAKNIQYF
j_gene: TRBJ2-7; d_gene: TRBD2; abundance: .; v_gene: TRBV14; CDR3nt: TGTGCCAGCAGCCACCTAGCGGGAGGTATTTACGAGCAGTACTTC; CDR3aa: CASSHLAGGIYEQYF
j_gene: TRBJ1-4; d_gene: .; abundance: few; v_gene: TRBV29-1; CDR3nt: TGCAGCGTTGGAGGAAATGAAAAACTGTTTTTT; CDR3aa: CSVGGNEKLFF
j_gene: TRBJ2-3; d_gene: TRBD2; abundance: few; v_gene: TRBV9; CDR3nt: TGTGCCAGCAGCGTAGGATCAGCGGGGACAGATACGCAGTATTTT; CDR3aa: CASSVGSAGTDTQYF
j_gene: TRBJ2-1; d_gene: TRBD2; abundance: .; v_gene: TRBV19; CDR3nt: TGTGCCAGTAGTATAGTGACTAGCGGGAGTGATGAGCAGTTCTTC; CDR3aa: CASSIVTSGSDEQFF
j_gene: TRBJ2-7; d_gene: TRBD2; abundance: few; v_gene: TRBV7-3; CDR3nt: TGTGCCAGCAGCTTAATAGCGGGAGGGCCGAGCTCCTACGAGCAGTACTTC; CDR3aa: CASSLIAGGPSSYEQYF
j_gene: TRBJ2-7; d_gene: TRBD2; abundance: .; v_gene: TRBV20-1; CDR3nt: TGCAGTGCTAGTAGACTAGCGGGAGGGCTGTCATCCTACGAGCAGTACTTC; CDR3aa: CSASRLAGGLSSYEQYF
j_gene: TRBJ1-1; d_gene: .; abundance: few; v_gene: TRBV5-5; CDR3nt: TGTGCCAGCAGCTCCCCAGGGTACACTGAAGCTTTCTTT; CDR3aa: CASSSPGYTEAFF
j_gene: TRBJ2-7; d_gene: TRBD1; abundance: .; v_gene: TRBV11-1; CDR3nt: TGTGCCAGCAGGTGGACAGGGATGGACGAGCAGTACTTC; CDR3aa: CASRWTGMDEQYF
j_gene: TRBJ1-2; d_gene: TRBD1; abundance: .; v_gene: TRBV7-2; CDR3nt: TGTGCCAGCAGCTTAGAGGTACAGGGGTTCGGGGGCTACACCTTC; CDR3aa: CASSLEVQGFGGYTF
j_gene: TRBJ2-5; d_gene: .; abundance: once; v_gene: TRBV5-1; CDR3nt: TGCGCCAGCAGCTTGCAAAGAACGCAGCAAGAGACCCAGTACTTC; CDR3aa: CASSLQRTQQETQYF
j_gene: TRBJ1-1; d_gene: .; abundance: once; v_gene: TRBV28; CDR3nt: TGTGCCAGCAGTTTAGGCCGCGGGTCAGGCGTTTTGAACACTGAAGCTTTCTTT; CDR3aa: CASSLGRGSGVLNTEAFF
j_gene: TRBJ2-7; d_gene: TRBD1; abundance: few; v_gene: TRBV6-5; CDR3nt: TGTGCCAGCAGAACCTCGACAGGGGCAGCCTACGAGCAGTACTTC; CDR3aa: CASRTSTGAAYEQYF
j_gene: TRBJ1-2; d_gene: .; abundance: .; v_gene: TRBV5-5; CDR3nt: TGTGCCAGCAGCACTGGTTATACGAACTATGGCTACACCTTC; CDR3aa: CASSTGYTNYGYTF
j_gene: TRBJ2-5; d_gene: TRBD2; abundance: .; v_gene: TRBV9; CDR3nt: TGTGCCAGCACCCCGGGACTACAACAAGAGACCCAGTACTTC; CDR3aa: CASTPGLQQETQYF
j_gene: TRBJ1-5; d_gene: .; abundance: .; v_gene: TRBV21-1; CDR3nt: TGTGCCAGCAGCGGTTCGGCAGCGTATAGCAATCAGCCCCAGCATTTT; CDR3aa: CASSGSAAYSNQPQHF
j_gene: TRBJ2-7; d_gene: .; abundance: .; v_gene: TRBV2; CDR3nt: TGTGCCAGCAGGCCCGGGTCTCTCTACGAGCAGTACTTC; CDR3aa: CASRPGSLYEQYF
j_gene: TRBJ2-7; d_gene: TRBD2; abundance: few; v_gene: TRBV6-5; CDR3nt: TGTGCCAGCAGTTACTCGGGGACTAGCAGCTACGAGCAGTACTTC; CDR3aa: CASSYSGTSSYEQYF
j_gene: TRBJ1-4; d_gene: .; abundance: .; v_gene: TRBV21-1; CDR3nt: TGTGCCAGCAGCCCACTCCAGGGTTTAACTAATGAAAAACTGTTTTTT; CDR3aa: CASSPLQGLTNEKLFF
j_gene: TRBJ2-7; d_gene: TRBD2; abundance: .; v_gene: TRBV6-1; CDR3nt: TGTGCCAGCAGTGAAGGAAGACTAGCGGGACCGCAGTACTTC; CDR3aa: CASSEGRLAGPQYF
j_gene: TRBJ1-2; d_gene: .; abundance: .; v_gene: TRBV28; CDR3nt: TGTGCCAGCAGCATCCTTAGCTATGGCTACACCTTC; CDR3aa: CASSILSYGYTF
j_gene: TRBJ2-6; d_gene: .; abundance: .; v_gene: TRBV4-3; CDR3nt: TGCGCCAGCAGCCAACTCCTTGGAGCCGGGGCCAACGTCCTGACTTTC; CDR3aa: CASSQLLGAGANVLTF
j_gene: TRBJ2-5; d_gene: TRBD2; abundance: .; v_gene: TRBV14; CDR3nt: TGTGCCAGCAGCGCCAGACTAGCGGGAGGGGAGACCCAGTACTTC; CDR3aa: CASSARLAGGETQYF